This T cell receptor beta chain comes out of a study of beta chain features in type 1 diabetes. General observations from the study: Whether HLA type affects TCRB rearrangement stayed undetermined in the present work.

The germline gives CDR1 SEHNR, CDR2 FQNEAQ (reference sequence). V lost 7 bases, J lost 3 bases, and 6 bases lay in between. This CDR3 contains 11 residues. Of the isolated RNA, all was reverse transcribed, and so the sequenced material was expressed TCRB transcripts. Using immunoSEQ multiplex PCR, the repertoire was profiled, and TCRdb retains in-frame clones only, with some absent. The table has roughly 240,000 clones, roughly 70% seen once. Regarding this clone: Its antigen is undetermined.

This sequence joins TRBV7-9 and TRBJ1-2, with D perhaps TRBD1 (6 bases). The sequence came from a man aged 25-40 years in good health. The sequenced sample consisted of naive CD4+ T cells from blood. The CDR3: CASNRDYGYTF. The CDR3 DNA reads as TGTGCCAGCAACAGGGACTATGGCTACACCTTC.